Included here is one T cell receptor beta chain sequence, with context. This specimen comes from a study of human T cells and chemical hapten exposure. Trimming removed 6 bases at V and 0 bases at J, with 14 bases between. The germline V gene has CDR1 MDHEN and CDR2 SYDVKM. CDR3 length equals 15 residues. The time point here: patch test 1, 2 weeks after DPC sensitization. Treatment in this sample: therapeutic diphenylcyclopropenone sensitization with weekly scalp DPC. Patches went on only after blood had been drawn each time. TCRdb re-derived calls from the RACE reads in MiXCR, one entry per CDR3 protein. The sample comprises 340,000 or so distinct CDR3 sequences, under 8% of which are singletons, and around 8.2% rests with the top ten.

This chain uses TRBV28 with TRBJ1-1; TRBD1 is a possible D gene (6 bases). This sequence was found in a woman between 18 and 29 years old with alopecia areata. Some clones in this sample may be carry-over from other donors' samples. The sequencing here drew on whole blood, taken in connection with sensitization to the hapten diphenylcyclopropenone (DPC). The CDR3 sequence: CASRAPDRLNTEAFF. Written as DNA, the CDR3 is TGTGCCAGCAGAGCCCCGGACAGATTGAACACTGAAGCTTTCTTT.